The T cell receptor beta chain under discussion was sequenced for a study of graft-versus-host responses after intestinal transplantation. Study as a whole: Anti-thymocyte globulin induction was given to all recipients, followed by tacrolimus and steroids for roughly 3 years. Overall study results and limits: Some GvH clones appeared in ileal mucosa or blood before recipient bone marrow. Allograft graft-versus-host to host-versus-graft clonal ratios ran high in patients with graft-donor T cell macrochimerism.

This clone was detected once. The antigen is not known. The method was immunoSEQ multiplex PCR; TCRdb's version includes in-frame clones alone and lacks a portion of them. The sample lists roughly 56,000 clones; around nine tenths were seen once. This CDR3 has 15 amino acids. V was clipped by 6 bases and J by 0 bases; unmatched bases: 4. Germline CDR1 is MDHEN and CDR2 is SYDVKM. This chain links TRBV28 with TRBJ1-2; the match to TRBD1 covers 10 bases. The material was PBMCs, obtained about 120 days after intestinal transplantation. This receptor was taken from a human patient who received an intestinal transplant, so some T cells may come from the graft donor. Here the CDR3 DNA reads TGTGCCAGCAGGGGACAGGGGCGTTCTAACTATGGCTACACCTTC. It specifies CASRGQGRSNYGYTF.